The 12 T cell receptor beta chains below come from one sample, sequenced in a study of blood T cell repertoires in COVID-19. The table came from immunoSEQ multiplex PCR; TCRdb's copy has only in-frame clones and leaves some out. The sample contains some 70,000 clones, around 81% of which appear only once. Sequencing used peripheral blood. The receptor source for this set is a woman aged 60 to 75 with acute or convalescent COVID-19.

The CDR3 DNA follows: TGTGCCAGCTCACCAGAGACTGACTATGGCTACACCTTC. As protein: CASSPETDYGYTF. V gene TRBV18 combines with J gene TRBJ1-2; D is unresolved. The CDR3 has 13 residues. CDR1 and CDR2 (germline): KGHSH, LQKENI. The V gene lost 2 bases and the J gene lost 3 bases, with 7 bases spanning the gap.

The chain carries TRBV6-4 and TRBJ2-3; D gene uncertain. The germline gives CDR1 MRHNA, CDR2 SNTAGT. Deletions cut 3 bases from V and 3 bases from J, with 7 bases between. CDR3 length: 13 residues. This CDR3 reads CASSEGATDTQYF. Written as DNA, the CDR3 is TGTGCCAGCAGTGAAGGAGCAACAGATACGCAGTATTTT.

A few counts support this clone. The CDR3 reads CASSFEQGAYNSPLHF. The CDR3 DNA follows: TGTGCCAGCAGCTTCGAACAGGGGGCTTATAATTCACCCCTCCACTTT. The chain combines TRBV5-4 with TRBJ1-6, with 9 bases identical to TRBD1. This CDR3 region has 16 residues. Germline V gene sequence: CDR1 SGHNT, CDR2 YYREEE (reference sequence). Losses at the gene ends were 2 bases for V and 4 bases for J; bases not matched to a gene: 4.

The genes are TRBV7-4 and TRBJ2-3; 8 bases are shared with TRBD2. CDR3 length: 16 residues. The junction had 5 bases not matched to a gene; V was cut back by 2 bases and J by 1 base. Per germline, CDR1 SGHVT and CDR2 SQSDAQ. CDR3 residues: CASSLRGGFGTDTQYF. As DNA, the CDR3 is TGTGCCAGCAGCTTACGGGGGGGTTTCGGCACAGATACGCAGTATTTT.

The V call is TRBV7-9, the J call TRBJ2-7; the D gene is possibly TRBD2 (5 bases). Trimming took 2 bases from V and 2 from J, leaving 10 bases between them. This CDR3 spans 14 amino acids. CDR1 is SEHNR and CDR2 is FQNEAQ in the germline V gene (reference sequence). CDR3 in DNA: TGTGCCAGCAGCTTAAGGATCGGGACCTACGAGCAGTACTTC. Protein sequence: CASSLRIGTYEQYF.

In nucleotides, the CDR3 is TGTGCCAGTAGTACTAACTCCGGGACAGGATACGAGCAGTACTTC. It encodes CASSTNSGTGYEQYF. The V and J genes are TRBV19 and TRBJ2-7, with 8 bases lining up with TRBD1. In germline, CDR1 is LNHDA, CDR2 SQIVND (reference sequence). CDR3 size: 15 residues. The J segment lost 4 bases and the V segment lost 4 bases, leaving 9 bases of the junction unmatched. The full variable domain, with the rest looked up from reference TRBV19 and TRBJ2-7, is DGGITQSPKYLFRKEGQNVTLSCEQNLNHDAMYWYRQDPGQGLRLIYYSQIVNDFQKGDIAEGYSVSREKKESFPLTVTSAQKNPTAFYLCASSTNSGTGYEQYFGPGTRLTVT.

The chain links TRBV3-1 (or the pseudogene TRBV3-2) to TRBJ2-3; D is undetermined. The CDR3 loop spans 15 amino acids. Germline V gene data show CDR1 as LGHDT and CDR2 as YNNKEL (reference sequence). V lost 0 bases to trimming and J lost 2 bases, with 9 bases between them. Here the CDR3 reads CASSQDFQITDTQYF. CDR3 bases: TGTGCCAGCAGCCAAGATTTCCAGATCACAGATACGCAGTATTTT.

The gene calls are TRBV19 and TRBJ1-3; D may be TRBD1 (5 bases). This CDR3 spans 13 amino acids. Germline V gene data show CDR1 as LNHDA and CDR2 as SQIVND (reference sequence). Trimming stripped 8 bases from V and 3 bases from J, with 11 bases between. In DNA, the CDR3 is TGTGCCAGTCGGACAAGGAATGGAAACACCATATATTTT. As protein: CASRTRNGNTIYF.

In this sample, this clone turned up once. This chain joins TRBV7-9 and TRBJ1-1, with D possibly TRBD1 on 6 matching bases. Germline V gene sequence: CDR1 SEHNR, CDR2 FQNEAQ (reference sequence). V gave up 5 bases and J gave up 0 bases, with 16 bases separating them. The CDR3 runs to 16 residues. The CDR3 bases are TGTGCCAGCAGCCCTCGAGGGGGGGGCCTGAACACTGAAGCTTTCTTT. Translated: CASSPRGGGLNTEAFF. The full variable domain, in which reference TRBV7-9 and TRBJ1-1 provide the parts outside the CDR3, is DTGVSQNPRHKITKRGQNVTFRCDPISEHNRLYWYRQTLGQGPEFLTYFQNEAQLEKSRLLSDRFSAERPKGSFSTLEIQRTEQGDSAMYLCASSPRGGGLNTEAFFGQGTRLTVV.

This chain connects TRBV12-3 or TRBV12-4 to TRBJ1-1; D unclear. The V and J ends lost 6 bases and 6 bases respectively, with 11 bases between them. This CDR3 has 12 residues. The CDR3 spells CASRTGRPEAFF. The CDR3 DNA is TGTGCCAGCAGAACTGGGAGGCCTGAAGCTTTCTTT.

The chain combines TRBV5-1 with TRBJ1-5, with TRBD1 identical over 11 bases. With 4 bases clipped from V and 1 base from J, the junction kept 4 bases outside the gene matches. The CDR3 totals 16 residues. Germline V gene sequence: CDR1 SGHRS, CDR2 YFSETQ. The CDR3 bases are TGCGCCAGCAGCCCGGGACAGGGGGGAAGCAATCAGCCCCAGCATTTT. Its protein product is CASSPGQGGSNQPQHF.

The rearrangement links TRBV5-6 to TRBJ2-3, with a tentative D call TRBD1 (5 bases). Germline V gene data show CDR1 as SGHDT and CDR2 as YYEEEE. There are 16 residues in the CDR3. V gave up 4 bases and J gave up 0 bases, with 15 bases separating them. The CDR3 loop is CASSGVGLESTDTQYF. CDR3 coding DNA: TGTGCCAGCAGCGGTGTGGGGCTGGAGAGCACAGATACGCAGTATTTT.